This T cell receptor beta chain was found in a study of cytomegalovirus exposure and HLA in healthy donors. The study's findings and limits: CMV antigen specificity of a few CMV-associated chains was confirmed in vitro. Diagnosis of cytomegalovirus status made by the classifier reportedly showed high specificity and sensitivity.

The germline gives CDR1 MGHRA, CDR2 YSYEKL. The V and J ends lost 1 base and 1 base respectively, with 10 bases between them. This CDR3 is 15 amino acids long. For this clone: Its antigen is still unknown.

Among the 110 or so subjects of the validation cohort, separate from the approximately 660-subject first cohort, were the donors. The table came from immunoSEQ multiplex PCR; TCRdb's copy has only in-frame clones and leaves some out. This sample yields some 150,000 clones, of which about 86% are seen a single time; roughly 7.7% belongs to the top ten. This rearrangement joins TRBV4-1 to TRBJ1-1; perhaps TRBD1 as D (6 bases). The sequence was obtained from a woman between 18 and 29 years old in good health and CMV-seropositive. Sequencing was done on a sample of PBMCs. This chain's CDR3 is CASSQAGTPNTEAFF. DNA for the CDR3: TGCGCCAGCAGCCAAGCCGGGACACCGAACACTGAAGCTTTCTTT.